The TCR beta chain described here comes from a study of spatial heterogeneity in lung cancer. Across the study: Raw-read counts averaged over ten per unique TCR and UMI combination. Study-level findings and limits: Among blood samples, ubiquitous expanded tumor TCRs appeared more at resection than at follow-up.

This clonotype was counted at least ten times. The target antigen is unknown. Each molecule of TCR cDNA was tagged with one unique molecular identifier. TCRdb re-derived calls from the 5' RACE reads in MiXCR, one entry per CDR3 protein. The sample has roughly 48,000 distinct CDR3 sequences; approximately 5.3% are singletons. This CDR3 region has 15 residues. The V and J ends lost 5 bases and 3 bases, in that order; junction bases with no gene match: 11. CDR1 is SQVTM and CDR2 is ANQGSEA in the germline V gene. Sample time point: sample taken at primary tumor resection. Sequencing of whole RNA from tumor, nontumor lung or frozen PBMC involved no sorting.

The TCR sequence derives from a male donor with early-stage non-small cell lung cancer. This chain joins TRBV29-1 and TRBJ2-7; TRBD1 matches at 9 bases. Sequenced material: PBMCs, taken at surgery. In nucleotides, the CDR3 is TGCAGCGTTAATGACGGGAGACAGGGGGGCTACGAGCAGTACTTC. Protein sequence: CSVNDGRQGGYEQYF.